This is a list of T cell receptor beta chains from one sample in a study of graft-versus-host responses after intestinal transplantation. Profiled with immunoSEQ multiplex PCR; TCRdb holds only in-frame clones, not every one. The sample holds about 84,000 clones, around 90% seen once. Their target antigens are unknown. Sequencing was performed on unstimulated CD4+ T cells sorted from spleen or lymph node cells, taken before transplant. Receptor source: a human donor who was the organ donor for an intestinal transplant. The CDR3 runs from the conserved cysteine through the conserved F or W. A D gene is named only where the DNA matches it firmly. Part of the rows lack a size; the others show once, few, many or a class for expanded clones.

V: TRBV2; J: TRBJ1-2; D: TRBD1; size: NA; length: 13; DNA: TGTGCCAGCAGTGACTCGGACAGGGACCGCTACACCTTC; CDR3: CASSDSDRDRYTF
V: TRBV6-5; J: TRBJ2-7; D: TRBD2; size: NA; length: 14; DNA: TGTGCCAGCAGGGTCCTAGCGGGAGTGGGCGAGCAGTACTTC; CDR3: CASRVLAGVGEQYF
V: TRBV6-6; J: TRBJ2-5; D: NA; size: NA; length: 12; DNA: TGTGCCAGCAGGCCAGACCAAGAGACCCAGTACTTC; CDR3: CASRPDQETQYF
V: TRBV30; J: TRBJ1-5; D: NA; size: NA; length: 13; DNA: TGTGCCTGGAGTGTTCAGAGCAATCAGCCCCAGCATTTT; CDR3: CAWSVQSNQPQHF
V: TRBV2; J: TRBJ2-1; D: TRBD2; size: NA; length: 14; DNA: TGTGCCAGCAGTGAAGGACTCTTAGCGGGGGAGCAGTTCTTC; CDR3: CASSEGLLAGEQFF
V: TRBV4-2; J: TRBJ2-1; D: NA; size: NA; length: 13; DNA: TGTGCCAGCAGCCAACGTTCCCTTTTCCGGCAGTTCTTC; CDR3: CASSQRSLFRQFF
V: TRBV9; J: TRBJ2-7; D: NA; size: NA; length: 11; DNA: TGTGCCAGCAGCGCTCACCACGAGCAGTACTTC; CDR3: CASSAHHEQYF
V: TRBV19; J: TRBJ2-1; D: TRBD2; size: NA; length: 15; DNA: TGTGCCAGTAAGTCAACCGGGACTAGCCCAACTGAGCAGTTCTTC; CDR3: CASKSTGTSPTEQFF
V: TRBV27; J: TRBJ2-3; D: TRBD1; size: NA; length: 16; DNA: TGTGCCAGCAGCCCATGGACAGGGGGCGACACAGATACGCAGTATTTT; CDR3: CASSPWTGGDTDTQYF
V: TRBV10-1; J: TRBJ2-3; D: NA; size: NA; length: 13; DNA: TGCGCCAGCACGGCGGCTAGCACAGATACGCAGTATTTT; CDR3: CASTAASTDTQYF
V: TRBV5-1; J: TRBJ2-7; D: TRBD2; size: NA; length: 18; DNA: TGCGCCAGCAGCTTGGCCGGGACTAGCGGGGGGGCTACCTACGAGCAGTACTTC; CDR3: CASSLAGTSGGATYEQYF
V: TRBV6-1; J: TRBJ1-1; D: NA; size: few; length: 14; DNA: TGTGCCAGCCGCTTGACAGGAGGAAGGCCTGAAGCTTTCTTT; CDR3: CASRLTGGRPEAFF
V: TRBV5-8; J: TRBJ1-5; D: TRBD1; size: NA; length: 16; DNA: TGTGCCAGCAGCCCCGGGGCAAGACAGGGGAGTCAGCCCCAGCATTTT; CDR3: CASSPGARQGSQPQHF
V: TRBV29-1; J: TRBJ2-7; D: NA; size: NA; length: 13; DNA: TGCAGCGCCCGCCATCCAGGAACCTACGAGCAGTACTTC; CDR3: CSARHPGTYEQYF
V: TRBV2; J: TRBJ2-1; D: TRBD2; size: NA; length: 14; DNA: TGTGCCAGCAATAGGCTAGCGGGGTACAATGAGCAGTTCTTC; CDR3: CASNRLAGYNEQFF
V: TRBV27; J: TRBJ2-7; D: NA; size: NA; length: 14; DNA: TGTGCCAGCAGTTTAGTCCTAGGTCACTACGAGCAGTACTTC; CDR3: CASSLVLGHYEQYF
V: TRBV2; J: TRBJ2-5; D: NA; size: NA; length: 15; DNA: TGTGCCAGCACTTCCGGGACACCAATCCAAGAGACCCAGTACTTC; CDR3: CASTSGTPIQETQYF
V: TRBV4-1; J: TRBJ1-2; D: TRBD1; size: NA; length: 13; DNA: TGCGCCAGCAGCCAAGCGACAGGGGTTGGCTACACCTTC; CDR3: CASSQATGVGYTF
V: TRBV18; J: TRBJ2-5; D: NA; size: NA; length: 13; DNA: TGTGCCGGCTCACGGGGACTCTCTGAGACCCAGTACTTC; CDR3: CAGSRGLSETQYF
V: TRBV7-9; J: TRBJ1-1; D: NA; size: NA; length: 12; DNA: TGTGCCAGCAGCTTGACAAGCACTGAAGCTTTCTTT; CDR3: CASSLTSTEAFF
V: TRBV9; J: TRBJ2-3; D: NA; size: once; length: 16; DNA: TGTGCCAGCAGCGTAGACGGAGACAGGATTGGAGATACGCAGTATTTT; CDR3: CASSVDGDRIGDTQYF
V: TRBV10-1; J: TRBJ1-2; D: NA; size: NA; length: 14; DNA: TGCGCCAGCAGTGATACATCCTACCCCAGGATCTACACCTTC; CDR3: CASSDTSYPRIYTF
V: TRBV19; J: TRBJ1-3; D: NA; size: NA; length: 13; DNA: TGTGCCACCAGGGGCTACTCTGGAAACACCATATATTTT; CDR3: CATRGYSGNTIYF
V: TRBV5-1; J: TRBJ2-2; D: NA; size: NA; length: 14; DNA: TGCGCCAGCAGCTTCCTAGGCCTTGCCGGGGAGCTGTTTTTT; CDR3: CASSFLGLAGELFF
V: TRBV27; J: TRBJ2-5; D: TRBD2; size: once; length: 16; DNA: TGTGCCAGCAGTTTAACGCGAGGGAGGGCGGCGGAGACCCAGTACTTC; CDR3: CASSLTRGRAAETQYF
V: TRBV2; J: TRBJ2-7; D: TRBD1; size: few; length: 14; DNA: TGTGCCAGCAGTCTCGGGACAGGGTCCTACGAGCAGTACTTC; CDR3: CASSLGTGSYEQYF
V: TRBV10-1; J: TRBJ2-1; D: NA; size: NA; length: 15; DNA: TGCGCCAGCAGCCGAAGCGGGACAACCTACAATGAGCAGTTCTTC; CDR3: CASSRSGTTYNEQFF
V: TRBV12-5; J: TRBJ2-7; D: NA; size: NA; length: 15; DNA: TGTGCTAGTGGTTTGGTACCGGGGGAATCCTACGAGCAGTACTTC; CDR3: CASGLVPGESYEQYF
V: TRBV29-1; J: TRBJ2-5; D: TRBD2; size: NA; length: 14; DNA: TGCAGCGTGCCCCCTAGCGGGTACCAAGAGACCCAGTACTTC; CDR3: CSVPPSGYQETQYF
V: TRBV7-9; J: TRBJ2-2; D: NA; size: NA; length: 16; DNA: TGTGCCAGCAGCCGCAATGGAGTGGAGAACACCGGGGAGCTGTTTTTT; CDR3: CASSRNGVENTGELFF
V: TRBV18; J: TRBJ1-5; D: NA; size: NA; length: 12; DNA: TGTGCCAGCTCCGCGGCTTCTCAGCCCCAGCATTTT; CDR3: CASSAASQPQHF
V: TRBV5-1; J: TRBJ2-2; D: TRBD1; size: once; length: 18; DNA: TGCGCCAGCAGCCCCGGCCGGGACAGGGGGCTCGGAACCGGGGAGCTGTTTTTT; CDR3: CASSPGRDRGLGTGELFF
V: TRBV5-1; J: TRBJ2-1; D: TRBD1; size: NA; length: 14; DNA: TGCGCCAGCAGCTTGGGGACAGGGGGCTTTGAGCAGTTCTTC; CDR3: CASSLGTGGFEQFF
V: TRBV6-5; J: TRBJ1-2; D: TRBD1; size: few; length: 11; DNA: TGTGCCACCTTAAGGGGGCATGGCTACACCTTC; CDR3: CATLRGHGYTF
V: TRBV30; J: TRBJ2-3; D: NA; size: NA; length: 14; DNA: TGTGCCTGGAGTGGGGGGGGGCCCGCAGATACGCAGTATTTT; CDR3: CAWSGGGPADTQYF
V: TRBV6-6; J: TRBJ2-3; D: TRBD2; size: NA; length: 14; DNA: TGTGCCAGCAGTTACCGGTGGGGGGGAGATACGCAGTATTTT; CDR3: CASSYRWGGDTQYF
V: TRBV6-1; J: TRBJ2-7; D: TRBD2; size: NA; length: 15; DNA: TGTGCACAAAGGAGGAGCGGGAGGGGGTCCTACGAGCAGTACTTC; CDR3: CAQRRSGRGSYEQYF
V: TRBV5-1; J: TRBJ2-1; D: NA; size: NA; length: 14; DNA: TGCGCCAGCAGCTTGGCGAGAGTCGGAGGTGAGCAGTTCTTC; CDR3: CASSLARVGGEQFF
V: TRBV19; J: TRBJ2-6; D: NA; size: NA; length: 14; DNA: TGTGCCAGTAGTATCCTCTCTGGGGCCAACGTCCTGACTTTC; CDR3: CASSILSGANVLTF
V: TRBV2; J: TRBJ2-3; D: TRBD1; size: once; length: 14; DNA: TGTGCCAGTGTCCGGACAGGGGGCACAGATACGCAGTATTTT; CDR3: CASVRTGGTDTQYF
V: TRBV23-1; J: TRBJ1-5; D: NA; size: NA; length: 13; DNA: TGCGCCAGCAGTCCCCAATTAAGGCAGGATCAGCATTTT; CDR3: CASSPQLRQDQHF
V: TRBV5-1; J: TRBJ2-3; D: NA; size: NA; length: 14; DNA: TGCGCCAGCAGCTGGGACACAAGAACAGATACGCAGTATTTT; CDR3: CASSWDTRTDTQYF
V: TRBV10-3; J: TRBJ1-1; D: TRBD1; size: NA; length: 15; DNA: TGTGCCATCAGCCACGGGACAGGATTTAACACTGAAGCTTTCTTT; CDR3: CAISHGTGFNTEAFF
V: TRBV7-9; J: TRBJ1-3; D: NA; size: NA; length: 15; DNA: TGTGCCAGCAGCTCCGGACGGGGCTCTGGAAACACCATATATTTT; CDR3: CASSSGRGSGNTIYF
V: TRBV10-2; J: TRBJ1-1; D: NA; size: once; length: 15; DNA: TGCGCCAGCAGTGAGCCCTCAAATGTGAGGACTGAAGCTTTCTTT; CDR3: CASSEPSNVRTEAFF
V: TRBV6-6; J: TRBJ2-7; D: TRBD2; size: NA; length: 15; DNA: TGTGCCAGCAGTTACCAACGGGAGGGCTCCTACGAGCAGTACTTC; CDR3: CASSYQREGSYEQYF
V: TRBV4-2; J: TRBJ1-1; D: NA; size: once; length: 15; DNA: TGTGCCAGCAGCCTCAGCTTACAGGGGAACACTGAAGCTTTCTTT; CDR3: CASSLSLQGNTEAFF
V: TRBV6-1; J: TRBJ2-7; D: NA; size: NA; length: 14; DNA: TGTGCCAGCAGATTCGACAGAGTATCCTACGAGCAGTACTTC; CDR3: CASRFDRVSYEQYF
V: TRBV11-2; J: TRBJ1-4; D: TRBD1; size: NA; length: 16; DNA: TGTGCCAGCAGCTTTGTTGGGACAGCTAAAATTGAAAAACTGTTTTTT; CDR3: CASSFVGTAKIEKLFF
V: TRBV6-4; J: TRBJ2-1; D: NA; size: once; length: 15; DNA: TGTGCCAGCAGTGACTCTCCCCAATCCTACAATGAGCAGTTCTTC; CDR3: CASSDSPQSYNEQFF
V: TRBV11-3; J: TRBJ2-5; D: NA; size: NA; length: 13; DNA: TGTGCCAGCAGCCCTAACCCTAGGGAGACCCAGTACTTC; CDR3: CASSPNPRETQYF
V: TRBV19; J: TRBJ2-5; D: TRBD2; size: NA; length: 15; DNA: TGTGCCAGTAGAATGGGGGGGAGTAAGCAAGAGACCCAGTACTTC; CDR3: CASRMGGSKQETQYF
V: TRBV6-1; J: TRBJ1-1; D: NA; size: NA; length: 14; DNA: TGTGCCAGCAGTACCTACAGGAGAAACACTGAAGCTTTCTTT; CDR3: CASSTYRRNTEAFF
V: TRBV30; J: TRBJ1-1; D: NA; size: once; length: 13; DNA: TGTGCCTGGAGCGAAGTTGGACAGTTTGAAGCTTTCTTT; CDR3: CAWSEVGQFEAFF